Listed here are 7 T cell receptor beta chains from one sample, sequenced in a study of CD8 T cells in Susac syndrome (dated by TCRdb to between 2017 and 2020). Receptors were amplified or captured by the immunoSEQ multiplex PCR assay. RNA was extracted using the RNeasy kit, and roughly 0.5 to 1 ug of the RNA was reverse transcribed with random hexamers. TCRdb itself trimmed the public reads at Q25 with fastp, ran MiXCR and retained productive beta chains. Rows with a matching CDR3 protein are joined into one entry that keeps the most common DNA and genes. Within this sample are 170,000 or so distinct CDR3 sequences, with around 96% of them counted one time only. In total, the top ten clones hold around 0.12% of the sample. The specimen was CD4+ T cells from PBMCs. These receptor sequences come from a human donor with Susac syndrome.

This chain links TRBV30 with TRBJ1-5, with unresolved D. The length of the CDR3 is 15 residues. Trimming left V 2 bases short and J 4 bases short, with 15 bases between. Germline loops: CDR1 GTSNPN, CDR2 SVGIG (reference sequence). The CDR3 DNA reads as TGTGCCTGGAGTAGGAACGGGTTATTTAATCAGCCCCAGCATTTT. Its protein product is CAWSRNGLFNQPQHF.

The genes are TRBV20-1 and TRBJ2-7; possibly TRBD1 for D (6 bases). Germline CDR1 is DFQATT and CDR2 is SNEGSKA (reference sequence). V dropped 5 bases and J dropped 2 bases, with 19 bases sitting between them. The CDR3 has 15 residues. For the CDR3, the DNA is TGCAGTGCTCGCTCCGCTCGGACAGCTGCCTACGAGCAGTACGTC. Translating gives CSARSARTAAYEQYV.

The chain recombines TRBV24-1 with TRBJ1-5; D might be TRBD1 (5 bases). The V end lost 4 bases, the J end lost 9 bases, and 15 bases lay between the germline ends. The CDR3 is 14 residues long. Germline V gene sequence: CDR1 KGHDR, CDR2 SFDVKD. The CDR3 loop reads CATSDRGPFRPQHF. For the CDR3, the DNA is TGTGCCACCAGTGACCGGGGACCGTTTCGGCCCCAGCATTTT.

Details on this clonotype: Sequence at one end of the junction differs from germline and may be a read error. The chain links TRBV30 to TRBJ2-1, with 8 bases lining up with TRBD1. In germline, CDR1 is GTSNPN, CDR2 SVGIG (reference sequence). The CDR3 is 11 amino acids. The CDR3 nucleotides are TGTGCCTGGGGACTTTGGGACAGGTCGTCCTTC. Translating gives CAWGLWDRSSF.

The rearrangement links TRBV20-1 to TRBJ1-6, with a weak D call TRBD1 (5 bases). Germline V gene sequence: CDR1 DFQATT, CDR2 SNEGSKA (reference sequence). The CDR3 spans 13 residues. Trimming pared 3 bases from V and 7 bases from J, leaving 10 bases between. The CDR3 here is CSASIQGNSPLHF. The CDR3 nucleotides are TGCAGTGCTAGTATCCAGGGCAATTCACCCCTCCACTTT.

The count of this clonotype is one. The chain has TRBV30 and TRBJ2-1; 7 nucleotides line up with TRBD2. CDR3 length: 15 amino acids. Germline-derived CDR1 and CDR2 are GTSNPN and SVGIG (reference sequence). Unmatched junction bases numbered 6, after V lost 0 bases and J lost 4 bases. The CDR3 bases are TGTGCCTGGAGTGTAGGTGGGGGGGTTTACAATGAGCAGTTCTTC. This gives the protein CAWSVGGGVYNEQFF.

The genes are TRBV30 and TRBJ2-7, with 8 positions matching TRBD1. The J segment lost 5 bases and the V segment lost 5 bases, leaving 5 bases of the junction unmatched. Per the germline V gene, CDR1 is GTSNPN and CDR2 is SVGIG (reference sequence). The CDR3 length is 12 residues. The CDR3 DNA sequence: TGTGCCTGGGGACAGGGTAGCAACGAGCAGTACTTC. It codes for CAWGQGSNEQYF.